Described below is a single TCR beta chain sequence and its context. Its antigen is undetermined. The data were taken from a study of identifying expanded T cells in peripheral blood. The study's findings and limits: Clone count variance between roughly 2-week samples rose with total template count.

The V segment lost 1 base and the J segment 8 bases; nucleotides outside the gene matches: 9. In germline, CDR1 is SGHNT, CDR2 YYREEE (reference sequence). This CDR3 contains 16 residues. Healthy donors had no documented immune events, such as infections, while sampled. Produced via immunoSEQ multiplex PCR; TCRdb's table is partial and in-frame only. Seen here are about 81,000 clones, around 84% observed once, and the top ten hold around 19%. The chain joins TRBV5-4 to TRBJ1-4, with TRBD1 identical over 9 bases. Specimen: blood. This TCR derives from a person aged 18 to 75 in good health. CDR3 coding DNA: TGTGCCAGCAGCTTGACGTCCGGGACAGGGTCCGAAAAACTGTTTTTT. Its protein is CASSLTSGTGSEKLFF.